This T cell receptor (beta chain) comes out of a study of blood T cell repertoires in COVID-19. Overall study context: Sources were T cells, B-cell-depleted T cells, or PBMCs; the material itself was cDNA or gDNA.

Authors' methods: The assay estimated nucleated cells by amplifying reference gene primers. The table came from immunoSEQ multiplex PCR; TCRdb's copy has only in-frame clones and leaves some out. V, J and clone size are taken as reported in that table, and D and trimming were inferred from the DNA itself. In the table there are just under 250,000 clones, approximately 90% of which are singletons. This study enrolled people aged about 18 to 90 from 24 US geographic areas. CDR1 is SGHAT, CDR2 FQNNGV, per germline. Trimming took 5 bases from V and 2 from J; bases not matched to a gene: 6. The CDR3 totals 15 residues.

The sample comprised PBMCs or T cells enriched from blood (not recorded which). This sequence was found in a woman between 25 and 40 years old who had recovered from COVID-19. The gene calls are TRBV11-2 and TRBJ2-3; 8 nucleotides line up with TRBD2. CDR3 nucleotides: TGTGCCAGCAGCACCGTAGCGGGATTCACAGATACGCAGTATTTT. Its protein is CASSTVAGFTDTQYF.